This note documents a single T cell receptor (beta chain) sequence. This sample stems from a study of blood T cell repertoires in COVID-19. Study summary: PBMCs, B-cell-depleted T cells, or T cells were the source of the cDNA or gDNA that made up the material.

Those who participated ranged in age from 18 to 89 years and resided in 20 to 30 US areas. Donors were grouped by their self-reported clinical history. Under the authors' procedure: For nucleated cells, counts were estimated from reference gene primer amplification. Assay: immunoSEQ multiplex PCR; the TCRdb copy retains only in-frame clones and omits some. V and J calls and clone size are those listed in that table; D and trimming were worked out from the DNA. The sample includes about 440,000 clones, 87% seen only once; the top ten take over 1.5%. Germline loops: CDR1 SGHRS, CDR2 YFSETQ. Trimming shortened V by 5 bases and J by 6 bases, and 12 bases separated the two germline ends. The CDR3 sequence is 13 residues long.

The source of this sequence is a woman in her late teens or twenties with acute COVID-19. The sample comprised PBMCs or T cells enriched from blood (not recorded which). This chain connects TRBV5-1 to TRBJ2-1; D unresolved. CDR3: CASSWSSGNEQFF. The DNA of the CDR3 is TGCGCCAGCAGTTGGTCCTCGGGCAATGAGCAGTTCTTC.